The clone carrying this T cell receptor beta chain was seen repeatedly, ten times or more. Its cognate antigen is unknown. This entry is derived from a study of T-cell memory formation after mild COVID-19. Overall study context: TCR clusters mostly belonged to single donors. Overall study results and limits: Clones that contracted from day 15 to 85 had balanced CD4/CD8; later expanders were CD4+ biased.

5'RACE primed at constant segments yielded TCR alpha and TCR beta cDNA libraries bearing sample barcodes and UMIs. MiXCR was run by TCRdb on the 5' RACE reads, yielding one entry per CDR3 protein. The sample has some 340,000 distinct CDR3 sequences, 10% to 15% seen once. The CDR3 loop spans 13 amino acids. V lost 2 bases and J 3 bases, leaving 7 bases between the germline ends. Per germline, CDR1 LGHDT and CDR2 YNNKEL (reference sequence). This clonotype was sampled from a young man who had mild COVID-19 (a few samples of this study predate the infection). Cell type and time point are not known. The sequenced material came from PBMCs or a T cell subset sorted from them (not recorded which). The chain recombines TRBV3-1 with TRBJ1-1, with D uncertain. CDR3 coding DNA: TGTGCCAGCAGCCAAAACGACTACACTGAAGCTTTCTTT. The encoded protein is CASSQNDYTEAFF.